A single sample gave rise to the 30 T cell receptor beta chains below, sequenced in a study of spatial heterogeneity in lung cancer. Time point defined: sample taken at primary tumor resection. Without sorting, whole RNA was sequenced from tumor, nontumor lung or frozen PBMC. TCRdb re-analysed the 5' RACE reads in MiXCR, keeping a single row per CDR3 protein. This sample carries about 45,000 distinct CDR3 sequences, 10% to 15% of them seen once, and the ten largest clones take approximately 38%. Sequencing was performed on PBMCs, taken at surgery. Receptors were obtained from a female donor with early-stage non-small cell lung cancer.

This clonotype was seen repeatedly, ten times or more. The genes are TRBV20-1 and TRBJ2-5, with 8 bases fitting TRBD2. Germline CDR1 DFQATT, CDR2 SNEGSKA (reference sequence). Trimming cost V 2 bases and J 4 bases; bases outside gene matches: 9. CDR3 length equals 15 residues. DNA of the CDR3: TGCAGTGCTAGAAAGCACGGGGGGGCGGGAGAGACCCAGTACTTC. The encoded protein is CSARKHGGAGETQYF.

There are a few counts of this clonotype. This chain joins TRBV29-1 and TRBJ1-1; D is perhaps TRBD1 (6 bases). Trimming left V 7 bases short and J 4 bases short, with 13 bases between. Germline CDR1 is SQVTM and CDR2 is ANQGSEA. CDR3 length equals 12 residues. The CDR3 loop is CSAGSGVTEAFF. The CDR3 DNA reads TGCAGCGCAGGTTCAGGGGTCACTGAAGCTTTCTTT.

Note on this clonotype: The junction and the germline gene differ at one end; a read error may be behind it. The rearrangement uses TRBV5-1 and TRBJ1-1; D perhaps matches TRBD1 (5 bases). The CDR3 covers 15 residues. From germline, CDR1 is SGHRS and CDR2 YFSETQ. The CDR3 is CASSLGGTANNEDLF. The CDR3, as DNA: TGCGCCAGCAGCTTGGGGGGGACGGCGAACAATGAAGATTTATTT.

This clonotype has more than one count but fewer than ten. V usage is TRBV6-6 and J usage is TRBJ2-2; the D gene could be TRBD1 or TRBD2 (5 bases each). The V and J ends lost 5 bases and 0 bases respectively, with 16 bases between them. Germline CDR1 MNHNY, CDR2 SVGAGI (reference sequence). The CDR3 spans 17 residues. The CDR3, as DNA: TGTGCCAGCAGTCCGAGGGACCTAACAGCGAACACCGGGGAGCTGTTTTTT. Its translation is CASSPRDLTANTGELFF.

About this clonotype itself: With a much larger clone just one base away, this may be a read error. The chain links TRBV28 to TRBJ2-2; a possible D gene is TRBD2 (5 bases). This CDR3 spans 12 amino acids. Germline V lookup: CDR1 MDHEN, CDR2 SYDVKM. The CDR3 DNA reads TGTGCCAGCAGTCTGGGCACCGGGAAGCTGTTTTTT. Its translation: CASSLGTGKLFF.

The sample holds a few counts of this clonotype. The chain is built from TRBV5-1 and TRBJ1-1; TRBD1 matches at 9 bases. V gave up 4 bases and J gave up 4 bases; unmatched junction bases: 8. CDR3 size: 15 residues. Germline V gene lookup returns CDR1 SGHRS and CDR2 YFSETQ. In DNA, the CDR3 is TGCGCCAGCAGCAGAGTACAGGGGGCGTTCACTGAAGCTTTCTTT. As protein: CASSRVQGAFTEAFF.

In its sample, this clonotype was seen a few times. This rearrangement joins TRBV5-8 to TRBJ2-1; 8 bases match TRBD1. V shed 3 bases and J 4 bases; nucleotides not matched to a gene: 3. Germline-derived CDR1 and CDR2 are SGHTS and YDEGEE. The CDR3 totals 14 residues. DNA for the CDR3: TGTGCCAGCAGCTCGGGACAGGTTTACAATGAGCAGTTCTTC. Its protein is CASSSGQVYNEQFF.

V usage is TRBV11-2 and J usage is TRBJ2-1; a possible D gene is TRBD2 (5 bases). The CDR3 has 13 residues. Germline CDR1 SGHAT, CDR2 FQNNGV. Trimming took off 6 bases at V and 9 bases at J, with 15 bases between the two ends. The CDR3 sequence is CASSPRTAGEQFF. In DNA form, the CDR3 reads TGTGCCAGCAGTCCGCGGACTGCTGGTGAGCAGTTCTTC.

This clonotype appeared many times. The rearrangement joins TRBV20-1 to TRBJ2-5; TRBD1 matches 9 bases. The CDR3 has 16 amino acids. The germline CDR1 and CDR2 sequences are DFQATT and SNEGSKA (reference sequence). With V trimmed by 5 bases and J by 1 base, 11 bases remained unmatched. As DNA, the CDR3 is TGCAGTGCTCCGGGACAGGGACTATGGAGCCAAGAGACCCAGTACTTC. This gives the protein CSAPGQGLWSQETQYF.

This clonotype has more than one count but fewer than ten. The rearrangement links TRBV11-2 to TRBJ1-5; 7 bases fit TRBD1. The trim removed 5 bases at V and 4 bases at J, leaving 14 bases unmatched. Germline lookup yields CDR1 SGHAT and CDR2 FQNNGV. The length of the CDR3 is 17 residues. Here the CDR3 DNA reads TGTGCCAGCAGCCCCCTCTTGGGGGGGACAGAGAATCAGCCCCAGCATTTT. Protein sequence: CASSPLLGGTENQPQHF. Supplemented by reference TRBV11-2 and TRBJ1-5, the full variable domain reads EAGVAQSPRYKIIEKRQSVAFWCNPISGHATLYWYQQILGQGPKLLIQFQNNGVVDDSQLPKDRFSAERLKGVDSTLKIQPAKLEDSAVYLCASSPLLGGTENQPQHFGDGTRLSIL.

This clonotype was observed a handful of times. The gene calls are TRBV5-1 and TRBJ2-1; D uncertain. V dropped 4 bases and J dropped 4 bases, with 12 bases sitting between them. Germline V lookup: CDR1 SGHRS, CDR2 YFSETQ. CDR3 length: 14 residues. CDR3 amino acids: CASSPRSRYNEQFF. The DNA for the CDR3 is TGCGCCAGCAGCCCCCGATCCCGTTACAATGAGCAGTTCTTC.

At least ten counts were recorded for this clonotype. This chain uses TRBV20-1 with TRBJ2-3; perhaps TRBD1 as D (7 bases). Germline V gene data show CDR1 as DFQATT and CDR2 as SNEGSKA (reference sequence). Trimming removed 6 bases at V and 2 bases at J, with 24 bases between. The CDR3 covers 17 residues. In DNA, the CDR3 is TGCAGTGCCTCCTGGTCGACGGTGGAGGGGGCCACAGATACGCAGTATTTT. This encodes CSASWSTVEGATDTQYF.

By sample share, this clonotype is medium-sized. The chain combines TRBV5-5 with TRBJ2-1, with 8 bases identical to TRBD2. Germline V lookup: CDR1 SGHKS, CDR2 YYEKEE (reference sequence). The CDR3 has 15 amino acids. V trimming: 3 bases; J trimming: 5 bases; junction bases outside the gene matches: 7. The DNA of the CDR3 is TGTGCCAGCAGCTCTCCGGGAGGGTCCAACAATGAGCAGTTCTTC. As protein: CASSSPGGSNNEQFF.

The chain recombines TRBV30 with TRBJ2-1; the match to TRBD2 covers 12 bases. Germline V gene data show CDR1 as GTSNPN and CDR2 as SVGIG (reference sequence). The CDR3 is 15 residues long. Trimming cost V 2 bases and J 8 bases; bases outside gene matches: 7. CDR3 sequence (DNA): TGTGCCTGGAGTCAACTAGCGGGGGGTAAGGATGAGCAGTTCTTC. It translates to CAWSQLAGGKDEQFF. The full variable domain, with the rest looked up from reference TRBV30 and TRBJ2-1, is SQTIHQWPATLVQPVGSPLSLECTVEGTSNPNLYWYRQAAGRGLQLLFYSVGIGQISSEVPQNLSASRPQDRQFILSSKKLLLSDSGFYLCAWSQLAGGKDEQFFGPGTRLTVL.

The V gene is TRBV19, the J gene TRBJ1-6, with a weak D call TRBD1 (5 bases). The CDR3 length is 15 residues. CDR1 and CDR2 (germline): LNHDA, SQIVND (reference sequence). V was cut by 2 bases and J by 7 bases, with 12 bases left in between. The CDR3 DNA follows: TGTGCCAGTAGTATAAGTGGGGGGACCAATTCACCCCTCCACTTT. Residues: CASSISGGTNSPLHF.

This clonotype showed up just a few times. The chain has TRBV6-6 and TRBJ1-1; D ambiguous. CDR3 length: 12 residues. V was cut by 5 bases and J by 4 bases, with 8 bases left in between. CDR1 is MNHNY and CDR2 is SVGAGI in the germline V gene (reference sequence). The CDR3 region is CASSVRRTEAFF. DNA of the CDR3: TGTGCCAGCAGTGTCCGACGCACTGAAGCTTTCTTT.

This clonotype was seen only a few times. The chain combines TRBV6-2 or TRBV6-3 with TRBJ2-4; D possibly corresponds to TRBD1 (6 bases). Germline CDR1 and CDR2: MNHEY and SVGEGT. V lost 2 bases, J lost 0 bases, and 11 bases lay in between. The CDR3 covers 16 residues. In nucleotides, the CDR3 is TGTGCCAGCAGTTACGTACAGGGAAAAGCCAAAAACATTCAGTACTTC. It specifies CASSYVQGKAKNIQYF.

This clonotype came up many times. This chain links TRBV3-1 with TRBJ2-7; 8 nucleotides line up with TRBD2. CDR1 is LGHDT and CDR2 is YNNKEL in the germline V gene (reference sequence). The CDR3 totals 14 residues. The junction had 5 bases not matched to a gene; V was cut back by 4 bases and J by 3 bases. Here the CDR3 DNA reads TGTGCCAGCAGCCGCATAGCGGGGCGCTACGAGCAGTACTTC. Translating gives CASSRIAGRYEQYF.

The rearrangement joins TRBV19 to TRBJ1-5, with D unresolved. The CDR3 extends over 14 amino acids. Germline values: CDR1 LNHDA, CDR2 SQIVND (reference sequence). V lost 4 bases to trimming and J lost 0 bases, with 7 bases between them. CDR3: CASSTDTSNQPQHF. CDR3 in DNA: TGTGCCAGTAGTACTGACACTAGCAATCAGCCCCAGCATTTT. Full variable domain (remainder filled in from reference TRBV19 and TRBJ1-5): DGGITQSPKYLFRKEGQNVTLSCEQNLNHDAMYWYRQDPGQGLRLIYYSQIVNDFQKGDIAEGYSVSREKKESFPLTVTSAQKNPTAFYLCASSTDTSNQPQHFGDGTRLSIL.

V is TRBV6-5 and J is TRBJ2-1; no clear D. V dropped 7 bases and J dropped 5 bases, with 15 bases sitting between them. The length of the CDR3 is 14 residues. Germline V gene lookup returns CDR1 MNHEY and CDR2 SVGAGI. CDR3 residues: CASTIPPPNNEQFF. Written as DNA, the CDR3 is TGTGCCAGCACTATTCCTCCCCCGAACAATGAGCAGTTCTTC.

This clonotype was seen more than once but under ten times. V and J are TRBV5-4 and TRBJ2-3, with 10 positions matching TRBD1. CDR1 and CDR2 (germline): SGHNT, YYREEE (reference sequence). The ends lost 3 bases at V and 3 bases at J; junction bases unmatched: 4. The CDR3 covers 15 residues. The DNA for the CDR3 is TGTGCCAGCAGCTCCGGACAGGGGGGAACAGATACGCAGTATTTT. It encodes CASSSGQGGTDTQYF.

This clonotype was counted many times. The J gene is TRBJ1-6, the V gene TRBV30; TRBD1 might be the D (5 bases). CDR1 and CDR2 from the germline V gene are GTSNPN and SVGIG (reference sequence). The CDR3 spans 16 residues. V was clipped by 4 bases and J by 5 bases, with 18 bases between them. The CDR3 loop is CAWTTRGGANNSPLHF. The DNA for the CDR3 is TGTGCCTGGACTACACGGGGAGGGGCGAATAATTCACCCCTCCACTTT.

This clonotype was seen at least ten times. CDR3 protein: CASSLPGSNEKLFF. As DNA, the CDR3 is TGTGCCAGCAGCTTACCGGGGTCAAATGAAAAACTGTTTTTT. The V gene is TRBV7-9, the J gene TRBJ1-4; D not resolved. This CDR3 has 14 amino acids. V lost 2 bases and J lost 5, with 9 bases in between. From germline, CDR1 is SEHNR and CDR2 FQNEAQ (reference sequence).

This clonotype has only a few counts. The chain joins TRBV29-1 to TRBJ2-5, with TRBD1 matching 10 bases. With V trimmed by 8 bases and J by 2 bases, 8 bases remained unmatched. This CDR3 contains 14 residues. Germline CDR1 SQVTM, CDR2 ANQGSEA. This CDR3 reads CSFRDRGRQETQYF. Written as DNA, the CDR3 is TGCAGCTTCCGGGACAGGGGACGTCAAGAGACCCAGTACTTC.

This clonotype was seen only a few times. The genes are TRBV12-3 or TRBV12-4 and TRBJ2-5; TRBD2 aligns across 7 bases. V gave up 2 bases and J gave up 2 bases; unmatched junction bases: 11. The CDR3 runs to 17 residues. Here the CDR3 reads CASSLTASGPTQETQYF. The CDR3 DNA follows: TGTGCCAGCAGTTTAACGGCTAGCGGCCCGACGCAAGAGACCCAGTACTTC.

This chain uses TRBV6-1 with TRBJ1-6; weak D call: TRBD1 (5 bases). Germline V gene sequence: CDR1 MNHNS, CDR2 SASEGT. Deletions cut 8 bases from V and 7 bases from J, with 27 bases between. The CDR3 runs 18 residues. The CDR3 DNA sequence: TGTGCCAGCGGACACGGGGCGGCTCGGCTATCTGGCAATTCACCCCTCCACTTT. Amino acid sequence: CASGHGAARLSGNSPLHF.

There are many counts of this clonotype. J is TRBJ1-2 and V is TRBV5-4; D gene unclear. Trimming pared 9 bases from V and 3 bases from J, leaving 18 bases between. CDR1 and CDR2 (germline): SGHNT, YYREEE (reference sequence). This CDR3 is 14 amino acids long. The chain's CDR3 is CATFVLQSHYGYTF. For the CDR3, the DNA is TGTGCCACCTTCGTTCTACAGTCTCACTATGGCTACACCTTC.

The chain carries TRBV6-6 and TRBJ2-4; TRBD1 agrees at 9 bases. Germline V gene sequence: CDR1 MNHNY, CDR2 SVGAGI (reference sequence). The CDR3 length is 16 residues. Unmatched junction bases numbered 6, after V lost 6 bases and J lost 0 bases. This chain's CDR3 is CASREQGARAKNIQYF. The CDR3 nucleotides read TGTGCCAGCAGGGAACAGGGGGCGAGAGCCAAAAACATTCAGTACTTC.

This clonotype was detected only a few times. The CDR3 coding sequence is TGTGCCAGCAGATCGCGTATCGGGGGTCTGGAGACCCAGTACTTC. Protein: CASRSRIGGLETQYF. The V call is TRBV7-2, the J call TRBJ2-5, with D possibly matching TRBD2 (6 bases). The length of the CDR3 is 15 residues. From germline, CDR1 is SGHTA and CDR2 FQGNSA. Trimming took off 6 bases at V and 5 bases at J, with 19 bases between the two ends.

This clonotype occurred a few times. V is TRBV5-1 and J is TRBJ1-1; a weak D match, TRBD1 (5 bases). CDR3 length equals 15 residues. The V gene's germline CDR1 is SGHRS and CDR2 YFSETQ. V dropped 4 bases and J dropped 0 bases, with 13 bases sitting between them. Here the CDR3 DNA reads TGCGCCAGCAGCCAACCGACAGACATGAACACTGAAGCTTTCTTT. Translating it yields CASSQPTDMNTEAFF.